One sample yielded the 23 T cell receptor beta chains listed below, sequenced in a study of cytomegalovirus exposure and HLA in healthy donors. The PCR made use of 60 Vbeta and 13 Jbeta primers. TCRdb's table, derived via immunoSEQ multiplex PCR, lists solely in-frame clones and lacks some. The table includes around 130,000 clones, 81% detected once. The sequencing input was PBMCs. Every receptor here comes from a man in his late teens or twenties in good health and CMV-seronegative.

The chain joins TRBV4-2 to TRBJ2-3; a possible D gene is TRBD2 (7 bases). CDR1 and CDR2 (germline): LGHNA, YNFKEQ. The CDR3 is made up of 17 amino acids. With 0 bases removed from V and 7 bases from J, the gap between germline ends came to 20 bases. As DNA, the CDR3 is TGTGCCAGCAGCCAAGAAGGGTCCCCGGAGGGGGGGTATACGCAGTATTTT. This sequence encodes CASSQEGSPEGGYTQYF.

This rearrangement joins TRBV30 to TRBJ2-2, with TRBD2 matching 8 bases. CDR3 length equals 14 residues. V shed 8 bases, J shed 5 bases, and the junction held 10 bases outside the gene matches. The V gene's germline CDR1 is GTSNPN and CDR2 SVGIG (reference sequence). The CDR3 bases are TGTGCCCGGCCCGCGGGGGGAGATACCGGGGAGCTGTTTTTT. Encoded protein: CARPAGGDTGELFF.

The CDR3 nucleotides read TGTGCCAGCAGTTTCCGGGACAGGGTCTACGAGCAGTACTTC. It is translated as CASSFRDRVYEQYF. The chain is built from TRBV6-1 and TRBJ2-7; 9 positions match TRBD1. CDR1 and CDR2 (germline): MNHNS, SASEGT. This CDR3 is built from 14 residues. Trimming cost V 5 bases and J 3 bases; bases outside gene matches: 5.

A single count supports this clone. The J gene is TRBJ1-1, the V gene TRBV10-2, with D uncertain. Looked up from germline, CDR1 is WSHSY and CDR2 is SAAADI. Trimming removed 3 bases from V and 5 bases from J, with 16 bases in between. The CDR3 is 15 amino acids. The DNA of the CDR3 is TGCGCCAGCAGTGAAAATCGGGGAGGGAGAACTGAAGCTTTCTTT. Encoded protein: CASSENRGGRTEAFF.

The chain carries TRBV30 and TRBJ2-1; D call uncertain. V lost 0 bases to trimming and J lost 9 bases, with 6 bases between them. Germline-derived CDR1 and CDR2 are GTSNPN and SVGIG (reference sequence). CDR3 length: 11 residues. Written as DNA, the CDR3 is TGTGCCTGGAGTGTGAGGTTTGAGCAGTTCTTC. Translated: CAWSVRFEQFF.

V gene TRBV28 combines with J gene TRBJ2-2, with 8 bases matching TRBD2. The germline gives CDR1 MDHEN, CDR2 SYDVKM. The length of the CDR3 is 18 residues. Trimming at V came to 5 bases and at J to 6 bases, leaving 17 bases not matched to a gene. The CDR3 DNA sequence: TGTGCCAGCAGTGCCTACACAGCGGGGGCCCGGATTTCCGGGGAGCTGTTTTTT. Its protein is CASSAYTAGARISGELFF.

The rearrangement joins TRBV29-1 to TRBJ1-3, with TRBD1 matching over 10 bases. Germline V CDR1 and CDR2: SQVTM, ANQGSEA. Losses at the gene ends were 0 bases for V and 3 bases for J; bases not matched to a gene: 8. The CDR3 contains 17 residues. Here the CDR3 DNA reads TGCAGCGTTGAAGATGGAGGGGGACAGGGGTATGGAAACACCATATATTTT. Its protein product is CSVEDGGGQGYGNTIYF.

The V gene is TRBV6-6, the J gene TRBJ2-5; perhaps TRBD1 as D (7 bases). This CDR3 is built from 14 residues. In germline, CDR1 is MNHNY, CDR2 SVGAGI (reference sequence). Between the trimmed V and J ends, which lost 5 bases and 2 bases, there was a span of 12 bases. The chain's CDR3 is CASSLPGGQETQYF. DNA of the CDR3: TGTGCCAGCAGTCTTCCAGGGGGGCAAGAGACCCAGTACTTC.

This clone was observed a few times. The chain carries TRBV12-2 and TRBJ2-7; TRBD1 is the table's D call, not checked against the DNA. TRBV12-2 is assigned pseudogene status. The CDR3 consists of 15 residues. Written as DNA, the CDR3 is TGTGCAAGTCGCTTAGGGGTTGTTAGGGGGTACGAGCAGTACTTC. This encodes CASRLGVVRGYEQYF.

The rearrangement uses TRBV14 and TRBJ1-1; a weak D match, TRBD1 (6 bases). The CDR3 consists of 17 residues. Trimming took off 2 bases at V and 4 bases at J, with 20 bases between the two ends. Per germline, CDR1 SGHDN and CDR2 FVKESK. DNA for the CDR3: TGTGCCAGCAGCCAAAACGTCAGTAGCTTGGGGGCCACTGAAGCTTTCTTT. As protein: CASSQNVSSLGATEAFF.

J is TRBJ2-3 and V is TRBV7-6; possible D gene TRBD2, 6 bases. CDR3 size: 13 residues. V lost 6 bases and J 2 bases, leaving 9 bases between the germline ends. Germline loops: CDR1 SGHVS, CDR2 FNYEAQ. The DNA for the CDR3 is TGTGCCAGCAGACGGGGGATCACAGATACGCAGTATTTT. Translated, it gives CASRRGITDTQYF.

This clone was picked up a small number of times. The CDR3 DNA reads TGTGCCAGCAGTACCTCTCTTGGGATCAGGGCCCAGCATTTT. Amino acids: CASSTSLGIRAQHF. The rearrangement uses TRBV28 and TRBJ1-5; D might be TRBD1 (5 bases). Trimming left V 5 bases short and J 11 bases short, with 19 bases between. The CDR3 is made up of 14 amino acids. Germline V gene sequence: CDR1 MDHEN, CDR2 SYDVKM.

J is TRBJ1-1 and V is TRBV27, with a tentative D call TRBD1 (6 bases). Germline V gene lookup returns CDR1 MNHEY and CDR2 SMNVEV (reference sequence). V lost 5 bases, J lost 0 bases, and 16 bases lay in between. The CDR3 is made up of 16 amino acids. As DNA, the CDR3 is TGTGCCAGCAGTCGTAGACGGACAGCGTTGAACACTGAAGCTTTCTTT. Its translation: CASSRRRTALNTEAFF.

This clone was found a few times. The genes are TRBV25-1 and TRBJ2-7; D is possibly TRBD2 (6 bases). V dropped 2 bases and J dropped 3 bases, with 11 bases sitting between them. The CDR3 is 14 residues long. The germline V gene has CDR1 MGHDK and CDR2 SYGVNS. The CDR3 here is CASSEPGVLYEQYF. The CDR3 coding sequence is TGTGCCAGCAGTGAACCGGGAGTTCTCTACGAGCAGTACTTC.

The chain combines TRBV11-2 with TRBJ2-2, with 13 bases lining up with TRBD2. The CDR3 has 16 residues. CDR1 is SGHAT and CDR2 is FQNNGV in the germline V gene. V shed 0 bases and J 6 bases; nucleotides not matched to a gene: 1. CDR3: CASSLELAGGPGELFF. The CDR3 nucleotides read TGTGCCAGCAGCTTAGAACTAGCGGGGGGGCCCGGGGAGCTGTTTTTT.

This chain joins TRBV5-4 and TRBJ2-2; D is possibly TRBD2 (5 bases). Trimming stripped 0 bases from V and 3 bases from J, with 9 bases between. This CDR3 is built from 15 residues. CDR1 is SGHNT, CDR2 YYREEE, per germline (reference sequence). The CDR3 DNA follows: TGTGCCAGCAGCTTGGCCAGCGGCTACACCGGGGAGCTGTTTTTT. Amino acids: CASSLASGYTGELFF.

This chain links TRBV7-3 with TRBJ1-1; 7 positions match TRBD1. V trimming: 10 bases; J trimming: 5 bases; junction bases outside the gene matches: 10. This CDR3 has 13 residues. Germline loops: CDR1 SGHTA, CDR2 FQGTGA. CDR3 DNA: TGTGCCACACTTAATAGGGGGCGGACTGAAGCTTTCTTT. Amino acid sequence: CATLNRGRTEAFF.

This chain links TRBV18 with TRBJ1-2; perhaps TRBD1 as D (5 bases). CDR1 and CDR2 from the germline V gene are KGHSH and LQKENI. V dropped 5 bases and J dropped 4 bases, with 14 bases sitting between them. The CDR3 length is 14 residues. CDR3 DNA sequence: TGTGCCAGCTCAAATCTTGACAGAAGCTATGGCTACACCTTC. Translated: CASSNLDRSYGYTF.

The V gene is TRBV6-5, the J gene TRBJ1-1; D possibly corresponds to TRBD1 (6 bases). The ends were cut back, 2 bases at V and 4 bases at J, with 17 bases in the middle. The CDR3 is 16 residues long. Germline assignment: CDR1 MNHEY and CDR2 SVGAGI. The CDR3 sequence: CASSYHTYRVPTEAFF. The DNA of the CDR3 is TGTGCCAGCAGTTACCATACCTACAGGGTCCCCACTGAAGCTTTCTTT.

The gene calls are TRBV29-1 and TRBJ2-7; D might be TRBD1 (6 bases). Per the germline V gene, CDR1 is SQVTM and CDR2 is ANQGSEA. This CDR3 comprises 13 residues. Trimming left V 6 bases short and J 3 bases short, with 15 bases between. Here the CDR3 DNA reads TGCAGCGTCGGTCCTCGGACAGTCTACGAGCAGTACTTC. The encoded protein is CSVGPRTVYEQYF.

This chain uses TRBV9 with TRBJ2-1, with 7 bases that match TRBD1. Germline V gene lookup returns CDR1 SGDLS and CDR2 YYNGEE. The CDR3 loop spans 15 amino acids. Trimming at V came to 3 bases and at J to 9 bases, leaving 12 bases not matched to a gene. The CDR3 sequence: CASSGTGAPRSEQFF. The CDR3 DNA reads TGTGCCAGCAGCGGTACAGGGGCCCCACGCTCTGAGCAGTTCTTC.

The V gene is TRBV30, the J gene TRBJ1-2; 8 positions agree with TRBD1. The J segment lost 4 bases and the V segment lost 0 bases, leaving 16 bases of the junction unmatched. Germline CDR1 GTSNPN, CDR2 SVGIG (reference sequence). CDR3 length: 18 residues. CDR3 residues: CAWSVFGQGAGLSYGYTF. The DNA for the CDR3 is TGTGCCTGGAGTGTTTTCGGGCAGGGGGCAGGTTTGAGCTATGGCTACACCTTC. Drawing the rest from reference TRBV30 and TRBJ1-2, the complete variable domain is SQTIHQWPATLVQPVGSPLSLECTVEGTSNPNLYWYRQAAGRGLQLLFYSVGIGQISSEVPQNLSASRPQDRQFILSSKKLLLSDSGFYLCAWSVFGQGAGLSYGYTFGSGTRLTVV.

The CDR3 here is CASSLVRSTVENTIYF. DNA of the CDR3: TGTGCCAGCAGCTTAGTGAGATCGACAGTCGAAAACACCATATATTTT. J is TRBJ1-3 and V is TRBV7-2, with D perhaps matching TRBD1 (5 bases). The CDR3 spans 16 residues. Germline V gene lookup returns CDR1 SGHTA and CDR2 FQGNSA. V was clipped by 1 base and J by 6 bases, with 16 bases between them.